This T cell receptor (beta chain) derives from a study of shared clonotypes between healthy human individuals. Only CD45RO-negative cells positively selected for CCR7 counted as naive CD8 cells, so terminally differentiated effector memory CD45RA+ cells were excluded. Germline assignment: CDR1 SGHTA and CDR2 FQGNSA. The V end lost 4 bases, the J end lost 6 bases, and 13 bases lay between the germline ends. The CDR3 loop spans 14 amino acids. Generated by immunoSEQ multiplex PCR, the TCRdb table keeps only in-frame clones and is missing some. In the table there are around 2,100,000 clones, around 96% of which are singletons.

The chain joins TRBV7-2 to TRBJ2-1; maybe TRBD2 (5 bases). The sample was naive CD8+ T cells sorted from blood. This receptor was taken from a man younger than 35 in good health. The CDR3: CASSSSSGSNEQFF. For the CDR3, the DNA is TGTGCCAGCAGCTCCTCGAGCGGCTCCAATGAGCAGTTCTTC.